What follows are 17 T cell receptor beta chains derived from one specimen sequenced in a study of CD8 T cells in ankylosing spondylitis. TCRdb re-analysed the 5' RACE reads in MiXCR, keeping a single row per CDR3 protein. The profile covers fewer than 150,000 distinct CDR3 sequences, with 7.3% appearing a single time and 9.5% to 15% taken by the ten largest. Source material: blood, either unsorted or a sorted T cell fraction (not recorded which). The receptors shown here come from a female donor with ankylosing spondylitis or in good health (not recorded which).

The chain carries TRBV11-2 and TRBJ2-5; possibly TRBD1 for D (6 bases). The CDR3 covers 12 residues. Germline values: CDR1 SGHAT, CDR2 FQNNGV. V lost 3 bases and J lost 13, with 15 bases in between. CDR3 nucleotide sequence: TGTGCCAGCAGCTTGATTCGGGACACCTTGTACTTC. This encodes CASSLIRDTLYF.

This clonotype has just a few counts. The chain recombines TRBV20-1 with TRBJ2-1; weak D call: TRBD1 (6 bases). The germline V and J ends were trimmed by 3 bases and 10 bases, with 13 bases remaining between them. CDR3 size: 12 residues. Germline V gives CDR1 DFQATT, CDR2 SNEGSKA (reference sequence). The CDR3 DNA reads as TGCAGTGCTAGGAAAACAGGGTGGGAGCAGTTCTTC. Protein: CSARKTGWEQFF.

This clonotype was picked up many times. The rearrangement joins TRBV4-2 to TRBJ2-3; 12 positions agree with TRBD2. Losses at the gene ends were 0 bases for V and 5 bases for J; bases not matched to a gene: 6. From germline, CDR1 is LGHNA and CDR2 YNFKEQ. The CDR3 sequence is 17 residues long. In DNA, the CDR3 is TGTGCCAGCAGCCAAGATCCTAGCGGGGGGGGTGTAGATACGCAGTATTTT. Its translation is CASSQDPSGGGVDTQYF.

Many counts were recorded for this clonotype. The rearrangement joins TRBV7-2 to TRBJ1-2; D call uncertain. V was cut by 0 bases and J by 0 bases, with 11 bases left in between. CDR3 size: 16 residues. Germline-derived CDR1 and CDR2 are SGHTA and FQGNSA. The CDR3 sequence: CASSLAKGFANYGYTF. CDR3 coding DNA: TGTGCCAGCAGCTTAGCCAAAGGCTTCGCTAACTATGGCTACACCTTC.

This clonotype was found many times. The chain combines TRBV19 with TRBJ1-1, with a possible D match to TRBD1 (5 bases). Germline CDR1 and CDR2: LNHDA and SQIVND (reference sequence). Trimming cost V 7 bases and J 0 bases, with 9 bases left between them. This CDR3 is 13 amino acids long. CDR3 nucleotides: TGTGCCAGTACCGCGACAGTGAACACTGAAGCTTTCTTT. Residues: CASTATVNTEAFF. The full variable domain, rest sourced from reference TRBV19 and TRBJ1-1, is DGGITQSPKYLFRKEGQNVTLSCEQNLNHDAMYWYRQDPGQGLRLIYYSQIVNDFQKGDIAEGYSVSREKKESFPLTVTSAQKNPTAFYLCASTATVNTEAFFGQGTRLTVV.

The gene calls are TRBV3-1 and TRBJ1-1, with 9 bases lining up with TRBD1. The CDR3 length is 16 residues. The V and J ends lost 0 bases and 6 bases, in that order; junction bases with no gene match: 8. Germline values: CDR1 LGHDT, CDR2 YNNKEL (reference sequence). CDR3 coding DNA: TGTGCCAGCAGCCAAGATTACAGGGGGCTGAGCTCTGAAGCTTTCTTT. Residues: CASSQDYRGLSSEAFF.

This clonotype was seen ten or more times. The CDR3 region is CASSPHRGPNSPLHF. DNA of the CDR3: TGTGCCAGCAGCCCCCACAGGGGGCCAAATTCACCCCTCCACTTT. This rearrangement joins TRBV7-2 to TRBJ1-6, with TRBD1 matching over 9 bases. This CDR3 is built from 15 residues. After removal of 5 bases from V and 7 bases from J, the junction contained 6 bases not matched to a gene. Germline V gene lookup returns CDR1 SGHTA and CDR2 FQGNSA.

Worth noting for this clonotype: A much larger clonotype is one base distant, so this may be a read error. V and J are TRBV24-1 and TRBJ1-2; TRBD1 might be the D (5 bases). Germline V gene data show CDR1 as KGHDR and CDR2 as SFDVKD. The CDR3 spans 13 residues. The chain's CDR3 is CATSEGGGYGHTF. CDR3 DNA: TGTGCCACCAGTGAGGGGGGTGGCTATGGCCACACCTTC.

With regard to this clonotype: It may be a read error: a sequence one base away is much more abundant. The chain has TRBV5-1 and TRBJ1-5; D uncertain. The last part of the DNA fits TRBJ2-3 better; the J call may be wrong. Germline V CDR1 and CDR2: SGHRS, YFSETQ. The CDR3 sequence is 14 residues long. The CDR3 nucleotides read TGCGCCAGCAGCTTGGGGATTAGCAATCAGCCCCAGTATTTT. Its translation is CASSLGISNQPQYF.

V usage is TRBV3-1 and J usage is TRBJ1-1; unclear D gene. Germline CDR1 and CDR2: LGHDT and YNNKEL (reference sequence). V was pared by 0 bases and J by 3 bases, with 8 bases between. The CDR3 has 14 amino acids. CDR3 sequence: CASSQDRGYTEAFF. The CDR3 DNA reads as TGTGCCAGCAGCCAAGATAGAGGATACACTGAAGCTTTCTTT.

The chain has TRBV3-1 and TRBJ2-1; 12 bases agree with TRBD2. Trimming removed 2 bases from V and 12 bases from J; junction bases left unmatched: 5. Germline-derived CDR1 and CDR2 are LGHDT and YNNKEL (reference sequence). The CDR3 has 14 residues. In DNA, the CDR3 is TGTGCCAGCAGCCAATCTCTAGCGGGGGGGGGGCAGTTCTTC. It codes for CASSQSLAGGGQFF.

This clonotype was observed many times. The genes are TRBV7-2 and TRBJ1-6, with D perhaps matching TRBD1 (6 bases). The germline V gene encodes CDR1 SGHTA and CDR2 FQGNSA. V lost 2 bases, J lost 10 bases, and 9 bases lay in between. This CDR3 has 13 residues. CDR3 amino acids: CASSLMGTSPLHF. CDR3 DNA sequence: TGTGCCAGCAGCTTAATGGGGACATCACCCCTCCACTTT.

This clonotype was counted only a few times. The V and J genes are TRBV29-1 and TRBJ2-5; 9 bases are a match to TRBD2. Germline loops: CDR1 SQVTM, CDR2 ANQGSEA. V lost 7 bases to trimming and J lost 9 bases; unmatched junction nucleotides: 9. The CDR3 consists of 12 residues. The CDR3 protein is CSASRGGGAQYF. The CDR3 DNA follows: TGCAGCGCCTCGCGGGGGGGAGGGGCCCAGTACTTC. The full variable domain, in which reference TRBV29-1 and TRBJ2-5 provide the parts outside the CDR3, is SAVISQKPSRDICQRGTSLTIQCQVDSQVTMMFWYRQQPGQSLTLIATANQGSEATYESGFVIDKFPISRPNLTFSTLTVSNMSPEDSSIYLCSASRGGGAQYFGPGTRLLVL.

Many counts were recorded for this clonotype. The V call is TRBV27, the J call TRBJ1-3, with D uncertain. V dropped 6 bases and J dropped 0 bases, with 15 bases sitting between them. Germline assignment: CDR1 MNHEY and CDR2 SMNVEV (reference sequence). This CDR3 has 16 residues. CDR3 protein: CASRTYGSNSGNTIYF. CDR3 DNA sequence: TGTGCCAGCAGGACATACGGGTCTAACTCTGGAAACACCATATATTTT.

The chain joins TRBV5-5 to TRBJ1-2; 7 bases agree with TRBD1. With V trimmed by 3 bases and J by 8 bases, 10 bases remained unmatched. The germline V gene encodes CDR1 SGHKS and CDR2 YYEKEE (reference sequence). The CDR3 is made up of 14 amino acids. The CDR3 DNA reads as TGTGCCAGCAGCTGGGGGGACAGCCTCTGGGGCTACACCTTC. Amino acid sequence: CASSWGDSLWGYTF.

This clonotype was seen ten or more times. The chain has TRBV7-9 and TRBJ2-1; D is undetermined. V dropped 0 bases and J dropped 9 bases, with 9 bases sitting between them. The CDR3 loop spans 13 amino acids. From germline, CDR1 is SEHNR and CDR2 FQNEAQ (reference sequence). The CDR3 sequence: CASSLAGSGEQFF. In DNA form, the CDR3 reads TGTGCCAGCAGCTTAGCAGGGTCGGGTGAGCAGTTCTTC.

This clonotype was observed at least ten times. The chain has TRBV6-1 and TRBJ1-2; weak D call: TRBD1 (6 bases). CDR3 length: 15 residues. Trimming pared 10 bases from V and 1 base from J, leaving 19 bases between. Germline loops: CDR1 MNHNS, CDR2 SASEGT. CDR3 bases: TGTGCCACCGCTGACAGGAGTCTCCTTAACTATGGCTACACCTTC. Residues: CATADRSLLNYGYTF.